This TCR beta chain derives from a study of shared clonotypes between healthy human individuals. The overall study: There were three CD4 naive, three CD4 memory, two CD8 naive and one CD8 memory plates per donor.

CD45RO-negative, CCR7-selected cells formed the naive CD8 fraction, which excluded terminally differentiated effector memory CD45RA+ cells. Authors' methods: ImmunoSEQ sequences covered only the junction and lacked quality scores; filtering therefore differed. Sequencing used immunoSEQ multiplex PCR; TCRdb keeps in-frame clones, though not all of them. V and J calls and clone size come straight from that table; D and trimming were deduced from the DNA. Altogether around 1.9 million clones are present, 85% to 95% being singletons, with the ten largest covering about 1.6%. Study-wide results and caveats: It was expected that sequencing depth would affect clonotype sharing among donors. Compared with clonotypes that all four donors shared, non-shared clonotypes had lower generation probabilities.

CDR1 SGHTA and CDR2 FQGTGA come from the germline V gene. This CDR3 has 15 amino acids. Deletions cut 2 bases from V and 5 bases from J, with 12 bases between. A remark on this clone: Its target is not known.

The J gene is TRBJ2-2, the V gene TRBV7-3; perhaps TRBD2 as D (6 bases). The sequenced material came from naive CD8+ T cells from PBMCs. The receptor was isolated from a man aged 18 to 30 in good health. Some clones in this sample may be carry-over from other donors' samples. CDR3 DNA: TGTGCCAGCAGCTTATCCGGGAGAAGGACCGGGGAGCTGTTTTTT. This translates into CASSLSGRRTGELFF.